This TCR beta chain was obtained from a study of blood T cell repertoires in COVID-19 (dated by TCRdb to the early 2020s). Some background on the complete study: Samples from collaborators originated in the United States, Italy and Spain and spanned both the acute and convalescent phases of COVID-19. The material from the prospective study consisted of cDNA or gDNA derived from T cells, B-cell-depleted T cells, or PBMCs. Sample metadata almost always included a de-identified subject ID, COVID-19 status, age in years and sex. The samples were drawn from the first 160 participants of the ongoing ImmuneRACE study and from 950 to 1,500 subjects provided by 6 global collaborators. Where HLA class I and class II types were available, the types were taken from metadata supplied by the sample provider, not from assay-based typing. The repertoires were made available in a free public database intended to serve as a resource for research on the immune response to SARS-CoV-2. Subjects who had been exposed to COVID-19, were actively infected with it, or had recovered from it provided the deeply sampled blood TCRbeta repertoires that made up the dataset.

Results and caveats for the whole study, not just this receptor: How much clinical and demographic metadata was included differed by source and by participant, and the metadata was provided uncurated.

Whole blood was collected in K2EDTA tubes by collaborating institutions according to the institutions' own protocols. For TCRbeta analysis, collaborators shipped samples in one of three forms: frozen whole blood, isolated PBMCs, or DNA extracted from either of those sample types. As concerns this clone: Its antigen is unknown. No base-level quality is on record; no much larger clone is a single base apart.

TCRbeta CDR3 regions were amplified from genomic DNA using the immunoSEQ Assay, a bias-controlled multiplex PCR. Per the source publication's procedure: Nucleated cell counts per sample were estimated from amplification of reference gene primers within the assay. Sequence reads were collapsed and filtered to measure the absolute abundance of every unique TCRbeta CDR3 rearrangement. Productive Simpson clonality was computed per sample as the square root of Simpson's diversity index over productive rearrangements. Imported from immuneACCESS, the table was reduced by TCRdb to in-frame sequences with V and J called. These copies leave out some clones; in studies compared against another copy, an unresolved V gene accounts for under half, and the cause of the remainder is not known. The V and J calls and clone size are taken from that table; D and trimming were inferred from the DNA. Within this sample are some 200,000 clones, with 85% to 90% of them counted one time only. Under 9.5% of the sample belongs to the ten largest clones.

The CDR3 covers 16 residues, taking in both the cysteine and the phenylalanine. The kept DNA is CDR3 alone, 48 bases in frame from the first base. From V the trimming removes 5 bases and from J it removes 0 bases, while the gene matches leave 7 bases of the junction unaccounted for. Per the germline V gene (reference sequence), SEHNR is the CDR1 and FQNEAQ is the CDR2. Here the chain combines TRBV7-9 and TRBJ1-1; TRBD1 fits 9 bases in the junction. Sequencing was performed on peripheral blood. The source is a woman aged 55-69 years with acute or convalescent COVID-19. Read as DNA, the sequence is TGTGCCAGCAGCCTGGGACAGGGTAGGATGAACACTGAAGCTTTCTTT. It codes for CASSLGQGRMNTEAFF.